A single sample gave rise to the 15 T cell receptor beta chains below, sequenced in a study of CD8 T cells in Susac syndrome (dated by TCRdb to the late 2010s). Preparation of the library involved the immunoSEQ multiplex PCR assay. RNA was extracted using the RNeasy kit, and roughly 0.45 to 1 microgram was reverse transcribed with random hexamers. TCRdb reprocessed the public reads (quality trimming at Q25 with fastp, clone calling with MiXCR) and kept in-frame beta chains. Rows are combined by CDR3 protein, so each entry shows the most common genes and DNA. For this sample there are 150,000 or so distinct CDR3 sequences; approximately 95% appear just once. The ten biggest clones cover 0.13% to 0.15% of the sample. Material for sequencing was CD4+ T cells from PBMCs. Source of these receptors: a human donor with Susac syndrome.

V gene TRBV30 combines with J gene TRBJ1-2; 7 nucleotides line up with TRBD1. Germline V CDR1 and CDR2: GTSNPN, SVGIG (reference sequence). The CDR3 is made up of 14 amino acids. V lost 3 bases to trimming and J lost 13 bases; unmatched junction nucleotides: 17. DNA of the CDR3: TGTGCCTGGAGCCGAAACAGGGGAAGTGAGTTTTGCACCTTC. Its translation is CAWSRNRGSEFCTF.

The genes are TRBV12-3 or TRBV12-4 and TRBJ1-2; tentatively, D is TRBD1 (5 bases). CDR3 length equals 12 residues. V was cut by 5 bases and J by 8 bases, with 12 bases left in between. The CDR3 DNA follows: TGTGCCAGCAGTCAGGGTACGCGCGGCTACACCTTC. Protein sequence: CASSQGTRGYTF.

The gene calls are TRBV12-3 or TRBV12-4 and TRBJ1-1; D remains unclear. Deletions cut 7 bases from V and 1 base from J, with 16 bases between. The length of the CDR3 is 15 residues. The CDR3 DNA reads TGTGCCAGCATTAATTTCGGAGGTGGGAACACTGAAGCTTTCTTT. Translating gives CASINFGGGNTEAFF.

The rearrangement uses TRBV11-2 and TRBJ2-7, with 12 bases aligning to TRBD1. The ends lost 7 bases at V and 6 bases at J; junction bases unmatched: 10. The CDR3 runs 15 residues. Per germline, CDR1 SGHAT and CDR2 FQNNGV. The CDR3 DNA reads as TGTGCCAGCACCGTCGGGACAGGGGGCTTGGGCGAGCAGTACTTC. It codes for CASTVGTGGLGEQYF.

The V gene is TRBV2, the J gene TRBJ2-7; D might be TRBD2 (7 bases). Germline V gives CDR1 SNHLY, CDR2 FYNNEI. Trimming removed 6 bases at V and 4 bases at J, with 19 bases between. CDR3 size: 15 residues. CDR3 sequence: CASRRGPGGYYEQYF. The CDR3 nucleotides read TGTGCCAGCAGGCGGGGGCCGGGGGGCTATTACGAGCAGTACTTC.

This chain uses TRBV4-1 with TRBJ2-3, with 7 positions matching TRBD2. The length of the CDR3 is 17 residues. With 4 bases clipped from V and 2 bases from J, the junction kept 12 bases outside the gene matches. Germline CDR1 MGHRA, CDR2 YSYEKL. The CDR3 here is CASSLTRGEAYTDTQYF. The CDR3 DNA reads TGCGCCAGCAGCCTCACTCGGGGGGAGGCGTACACAGATACGCAGTATTTT.

The chain recombines TRBV27 with TRBJ2-7, with D tentatively TRBD1 or TRBD2 (5 bases each). The germline V gene encodes CDR1 MNHEY and CDR2 SMNVEV (reference sequence). This CDR3 spans 14 amino acids. Between the trimmed V and J ends, which lost 2 bases and 4 bases, there was a span of 12 bases. The CDR3 reads CASSLRDGLYEQYF. The CDR3 DNA reads as TGTGCCAGCAGTTTACGGGACGGCCTGTACGAGCAGTACTTC.

The gene calls are TRBV2 and TRBJ2-1, with 10 bases aligning to TRBD1. The CDR3 totals 15 residues. CDR1 is SNHLY and CDR2 is FYNNEI in the germline V gene. V shed 6 bases and J 7 bases; nucleotides not matched to a gene: 9. CDR3 loop: CASSVDRGRGNEQFF. The CDR3 DNA reads as TGTGCCAGCAGCGTAGACAGGGGGCGAGGGAATGAGCAGTTCTTC.

The gene calls are TRBV19 and TRBJ2-4, with D maybe TRBD2 (6 bases). Trimming stripped 6 bases from V and 1 base from J, with 10 bases between. From germline, CDR1 is LNHDA and CDR2 SQIVND (reference sequence). This CDR3 contains 14 residues. CDR3 bases: TGTGCCAGTAGCCGTCGGGAGGCCAAAAACATTCAGTACTTC. Translated: CASSRREAKNIQYF. Combining the CDR3 with reference TRBV19 and TRBJ2-4 gives the whole variable domain DGGITQSPKYLFRKEGQNVTLSCEQNLNHDAMYWYRQDPGQGLRLIYYSQIVNDFQKGDIAEGYSVSREKKESFPLTVTSAQKNPTAFYLCASSRREAKNIQYFGAGTRLSVL.

The chain combines TRBV20-1 with TRBJ2-2; the match to TRBD1 covers 9 bases. The CDR3 is 14 residues long. Germline CDR1 reads DFQATT; CDR2 reads SNEGSKA (reference sequence). V lost 5 bases, J lost 6 bases, and 7 bases stayed unmatched. The CDR3 protein is CSARTGEWSGELFF. CDR3 bases: TGCAGTGCTCGGACAGGGGAATGGTCCGGGGAGCTGTTTTTT.

This clonotype was seen once. The CDR3, as DNA: TGTGCCAGCAGTGACTCGCCGGGAGGCACAGATACGCAGTATTTT. Residues: CASSDSPGGTDTQYF. The chain recombines TRBV6-4 with TRBJ2-3, with TRBD2 as a possible D gene (6 bases). CDR3 length: 15 residues. Per the germline V gene, CDR1 is MRHNA and CDR2 is SNTAGT. The V and J ends lost 0 bases and 1 base respectively, with 8 bases between them.

The chain links TRBV20-1 to TRBJ2-7, with D perhaps matching TRBD1 (6 bases). The V and J ends lost 3 bases and 3 bases respectively, with 12 bases between them. Germline CDR1 reads DFQATT; CDR2 reads SNEGSKA (reference sequence). The CDR3 length is 13 residues. CDR3 loop: CSARTGTIYEQYF. The CDR3 bases are TGCAGTGCTAGGACAGGAACCATCTACGAGCAGTACTTC.

The V call is TRBV7-9, the J call TRBJ1-2, with D perhaps TRBD1 (6 bases). V was shortened by 1 base and J by 4 bases, with 10 bases between the two germline ends. CDR1 SEHNR and CDR2 FQNEAQ come from the germline V gene (reference sequence). CDR3 length: 14 residues. The CDR3 DNA is TGTGCCAGCAGCTTAGGGCGGGGGCCCTATGGCTACACCTTC. Translation gives CASSLGRGPYGYTF.

V and J are TRBV30 and TRBJ1-2, with TRBD1 matching 9 bases. This CDR3 is 13 amino acids long. J gave up 7 bases and V 2 bases, and 5 bases lay outside the gene matches. The germline V gene has CDR1 GTSNPN and CDR2 SVGIG (reference sequence). CDR3 region: CAWSLGQGFGYTF. The CDR3 region has the DNA TGTGCCTGGAGTCTGGGACAGGGTTTTGGCTACACCTTC.

This rearrangement joins TRBV6-5 to TRBJ2-6, with D unclear. The CDR3 length is 18 residues. Trimming shortened V by 0 bases and J by 2 bases, and 14 bases separated the two germline ends. The V gene's germline CDR1 is MNHEY and CDR2 SVGAGI. Here the CDR3 DNA reads TGTGCCAGCAGTTACTCACCCCCCTTAACCCCTGGGGCCAACGTCCTGACTTTC. This translates into CASSYSPPLTPGANVLTF.